A selection of T cell receptor beta chains follows, all from one sample in a study of cytotoxic CD8 clonotypes in ibrutinib-treated CLL. TCRdb's copy holds only in-frame clones and misses some; the assay was immunoSEQ multiplex PCR. This table has approximately 190,000 clones, just under 80% appearing once. The sample was PBMCs, taken after 12 months of ibrutinib treatment. Receptor source: a human donor with chronic lymphocytic leukemia. CDR3s leave out the opening cysteine and the closing phenylalanine or tryptophan. The D gene is left open where the match is weak.

>TRBV18|TRBD2
ASSPTSGFSSWETQY
>TRBV5-4|NA
ASSSRVLGTTDTQY
>TRBV11-3|TRBD2
ASSTGGLASHEQF
>TRBV2|NA
ASSGWGPDEKLF
>TRBV2|TRBD2
ASVAGSGGAEETQY
>TRBV5-6|NA
ASSLGATETQY
>TRBV10-3|NA
AISGPQGNYGYT
>TRBV29-1|TRBD1
SARQGGGEQY
>TRBV2|NA
ASSPRTASYEQY
>TRBV5-1|TRBD1
ASSLGGGGSPLH
>TRBV4-1|NA
ASSQRVQLGAYEQY
>TRBV29-1|NA
SVVNRGGGEQY
>TRBV18|NA
ASSPDTGELF
>TRBV6-5|NA
ASSYGAPAKNIQY
>TRBV4-1|NA
ASSSSENTEAF
>TRBV6-1|NA
ASSESATGNFYGYT
>TRBV19|NA
ASSVPRGRGYGYT
>TRBV6-1|NA
ASRQGHPYEQY
>TRBV18|NA
ASSPIDSHPTGAF
>TRBV7-6|TRBD2
ASSQSLGERGITGELF
>TRBV9|NA
ASSVGGGGNDNSPLH
>TRBV14|NA
ASSQDGGQFYNEQF
>TRBV28|NA
ASRRRVRPYEQY
>TRBV27|NA
ASIPTNRVNPGEAF
>TRBV21-1|NA
ASSKRTGTSGTGELF
>TRBV19|NA
ASSVVSTYNQPQH